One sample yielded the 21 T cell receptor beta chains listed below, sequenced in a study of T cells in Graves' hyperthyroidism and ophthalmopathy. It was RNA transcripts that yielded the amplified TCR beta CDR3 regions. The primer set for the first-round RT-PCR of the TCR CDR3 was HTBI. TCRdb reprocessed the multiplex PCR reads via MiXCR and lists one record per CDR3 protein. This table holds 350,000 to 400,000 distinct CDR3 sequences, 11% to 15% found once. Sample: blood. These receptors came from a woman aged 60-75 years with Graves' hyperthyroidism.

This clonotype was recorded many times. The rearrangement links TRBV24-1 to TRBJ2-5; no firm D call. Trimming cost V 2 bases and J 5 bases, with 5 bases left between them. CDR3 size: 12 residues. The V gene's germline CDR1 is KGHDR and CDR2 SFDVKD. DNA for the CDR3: TGTGCCACCAGTGATTCCAGCGAGACCCAGTACTTC. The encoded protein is CATSDSSETQYF.

The DNA for the CDR3 is TGTGCCAGCAGCTTAGGGTCGGCAGCTGAAGCTTTCTTT. Translation gives CASSLGSAAEAFF. This chain joins TRBV7-9 and TRBJ1-1; D is unresolved. In germline, CDR1 is SEHNR, CDR2 FQNEAQ (reference sequence). With 1 base removed from V and 6 bases from J, the gap between germline ends came to 9 bases. The CDR3 consists of 13 residues.

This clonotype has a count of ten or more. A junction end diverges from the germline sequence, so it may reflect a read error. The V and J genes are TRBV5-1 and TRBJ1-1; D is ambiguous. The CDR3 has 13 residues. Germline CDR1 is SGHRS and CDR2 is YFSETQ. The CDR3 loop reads CASSLGGDTEAFF. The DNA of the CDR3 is TGTGCCAGCAGCCTCGGTGGAGACACTGAAGCTTTCTTT.

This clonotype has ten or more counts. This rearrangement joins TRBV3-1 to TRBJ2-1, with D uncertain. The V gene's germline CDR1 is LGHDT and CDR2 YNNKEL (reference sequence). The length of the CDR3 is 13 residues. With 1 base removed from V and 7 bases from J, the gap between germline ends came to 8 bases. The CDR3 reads CASSQVILNEQFF. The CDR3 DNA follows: TGTGCCAGCAGCCAAGTAATACTTAATGAGCAGTTCTTC.

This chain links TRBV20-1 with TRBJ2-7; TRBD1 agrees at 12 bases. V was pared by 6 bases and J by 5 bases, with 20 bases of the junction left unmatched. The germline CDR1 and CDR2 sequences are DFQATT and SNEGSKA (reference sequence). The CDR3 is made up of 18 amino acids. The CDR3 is CSARKWGGTGGRGDEQYF. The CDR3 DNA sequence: TGCAGTGCCAGAAAGTGGGGCGGGACAGGGGGCAGGGGTGACGAGCAGTACTTC.

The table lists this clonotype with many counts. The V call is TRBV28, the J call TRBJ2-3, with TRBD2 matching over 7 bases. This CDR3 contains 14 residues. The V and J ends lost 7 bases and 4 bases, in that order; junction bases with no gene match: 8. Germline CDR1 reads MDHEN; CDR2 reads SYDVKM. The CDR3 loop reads CASIKGGTADTQYF. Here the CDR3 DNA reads TGTGCCAGCATTAAGGGAGGGACCGCAGATACGCAGTATTTT. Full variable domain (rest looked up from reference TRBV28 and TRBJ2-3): DVKVTQSSRYLVKRTGEKVFLECVQDMDHENMFWYRQDPGLGLRLIYFSYDVKMKEKGDIPEGYSVSREKKERFSLILESASTNQTSMYLCASIKGGTADTQYFGPGTRLTVL.

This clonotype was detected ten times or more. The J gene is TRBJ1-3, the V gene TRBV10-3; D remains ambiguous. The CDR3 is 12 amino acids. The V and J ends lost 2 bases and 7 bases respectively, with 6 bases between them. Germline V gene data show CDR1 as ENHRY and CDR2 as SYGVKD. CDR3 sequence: CAISEGRNTIYF. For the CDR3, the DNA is TGTGCCATCAGTGAGGGGAGGAACACCATATATTTT.

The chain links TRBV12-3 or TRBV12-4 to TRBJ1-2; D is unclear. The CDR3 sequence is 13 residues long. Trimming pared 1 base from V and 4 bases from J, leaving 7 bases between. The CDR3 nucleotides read TGTGCCAGCAGTTTAGGGGTGGGCTATGGCTACACCTTC. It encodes CASSLGVGYGYTF.

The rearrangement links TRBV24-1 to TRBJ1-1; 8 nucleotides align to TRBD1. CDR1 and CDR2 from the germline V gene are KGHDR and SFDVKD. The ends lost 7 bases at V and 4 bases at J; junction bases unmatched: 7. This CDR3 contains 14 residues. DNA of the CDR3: TGTGCCACCAGGACAGGGGCGGTGGGCACTGAAGCTTTCTTT. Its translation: CATRTGAVGTEAFF.

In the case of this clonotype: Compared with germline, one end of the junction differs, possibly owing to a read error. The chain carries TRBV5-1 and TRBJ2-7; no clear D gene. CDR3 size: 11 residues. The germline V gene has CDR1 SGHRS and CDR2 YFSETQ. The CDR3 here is CASSRRDEQYF. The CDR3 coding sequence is TGTGCCAGCAGCCGCCGCGACGAGCAGTACTTC.

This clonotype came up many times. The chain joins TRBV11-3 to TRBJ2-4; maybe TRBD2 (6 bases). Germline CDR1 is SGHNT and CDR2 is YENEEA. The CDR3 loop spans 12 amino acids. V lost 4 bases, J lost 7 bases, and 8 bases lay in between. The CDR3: CASSSGGNIQYF. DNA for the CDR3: TGTGCCAGCAGCTCCGGAGGGAACATTCAGTACTTC.

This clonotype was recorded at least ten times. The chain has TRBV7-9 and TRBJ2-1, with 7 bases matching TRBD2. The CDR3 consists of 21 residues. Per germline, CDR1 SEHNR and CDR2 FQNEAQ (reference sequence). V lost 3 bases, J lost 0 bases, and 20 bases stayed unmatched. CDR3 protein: CASSFFGGRAKLTSSYNEQFF. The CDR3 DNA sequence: TGTGCCAGCAGCTTTTTTGGAGGGAGGGCCAAACTCACTAGCTCCTACAATGAGCAGTTCTTC.

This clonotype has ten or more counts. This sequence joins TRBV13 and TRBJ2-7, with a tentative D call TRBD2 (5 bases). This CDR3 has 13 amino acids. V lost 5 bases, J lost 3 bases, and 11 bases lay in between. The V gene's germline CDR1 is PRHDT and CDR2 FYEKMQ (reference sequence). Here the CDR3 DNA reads TGTGCCAGCAGCCCCCGCGGGTTCTACGAGCAGTACTTC. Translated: CASSPRGFYEQYF.

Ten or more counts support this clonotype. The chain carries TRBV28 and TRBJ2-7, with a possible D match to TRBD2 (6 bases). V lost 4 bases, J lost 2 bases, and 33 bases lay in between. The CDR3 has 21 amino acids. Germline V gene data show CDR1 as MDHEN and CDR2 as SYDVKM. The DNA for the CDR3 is TGTGCCAGCAGTTCCGGGGTGATTAAAATCTGGACTATCCAACTTACCTACGAGCAGTACTTC. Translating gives CASSSGVIKIWTIQLTYEQYF.

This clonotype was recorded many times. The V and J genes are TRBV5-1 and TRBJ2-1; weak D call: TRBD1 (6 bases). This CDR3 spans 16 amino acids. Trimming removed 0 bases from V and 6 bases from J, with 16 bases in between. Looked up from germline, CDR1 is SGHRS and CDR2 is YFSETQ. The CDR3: CASSLAPVQGTNEQFF. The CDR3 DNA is TGCGCCAGCAGCTTGGCTCCGGTCCAGGGGACCAATGAGCAGTTCTTC.

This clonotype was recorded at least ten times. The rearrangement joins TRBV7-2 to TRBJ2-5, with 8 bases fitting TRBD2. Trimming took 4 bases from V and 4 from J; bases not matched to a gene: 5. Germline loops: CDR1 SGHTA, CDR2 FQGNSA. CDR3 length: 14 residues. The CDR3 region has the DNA TGTGCCAGCAGCTCGTCAGCGGGAGTAGAGACCCAGTACTTC. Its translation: CASSSSAGVETQYF.

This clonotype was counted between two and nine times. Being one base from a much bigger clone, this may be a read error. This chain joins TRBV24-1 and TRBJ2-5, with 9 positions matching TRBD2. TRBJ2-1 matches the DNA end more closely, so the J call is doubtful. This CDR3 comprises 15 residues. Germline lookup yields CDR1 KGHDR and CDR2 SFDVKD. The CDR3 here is CATEAGGPFLETQFF. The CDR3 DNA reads TGTGCTACCGAGGCGGGAGGGCCCTTCTTGGAGACCCAGTTCTTC.

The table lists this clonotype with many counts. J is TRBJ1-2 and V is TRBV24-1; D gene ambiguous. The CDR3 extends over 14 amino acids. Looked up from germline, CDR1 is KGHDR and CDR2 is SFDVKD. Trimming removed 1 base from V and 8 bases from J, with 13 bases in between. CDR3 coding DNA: TGTGCCACCAGTGATTTTGGTAGGGTCGAGGGCTACACCTTC. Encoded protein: CATSDFGRVEGYTF.

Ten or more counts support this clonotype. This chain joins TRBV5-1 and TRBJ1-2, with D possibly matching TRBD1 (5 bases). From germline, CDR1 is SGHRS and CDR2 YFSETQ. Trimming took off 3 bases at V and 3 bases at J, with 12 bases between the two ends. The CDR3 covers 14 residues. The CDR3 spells CASSWGPGDYGYTF. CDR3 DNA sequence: TGCGCCAGCAGCTGGGGACCGGGGGACTATGGCTACACCTTC.

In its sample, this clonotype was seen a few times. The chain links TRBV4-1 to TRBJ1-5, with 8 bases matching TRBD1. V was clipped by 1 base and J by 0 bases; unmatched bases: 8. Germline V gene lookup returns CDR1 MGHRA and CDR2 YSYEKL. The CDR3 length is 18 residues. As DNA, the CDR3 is TGCGCCAGCAGCCAAGGCGTGGACAGGGAGATTAGCAATCAGCCCCAGCATTTT. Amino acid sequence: CASSQGVDREISNQPQHF.

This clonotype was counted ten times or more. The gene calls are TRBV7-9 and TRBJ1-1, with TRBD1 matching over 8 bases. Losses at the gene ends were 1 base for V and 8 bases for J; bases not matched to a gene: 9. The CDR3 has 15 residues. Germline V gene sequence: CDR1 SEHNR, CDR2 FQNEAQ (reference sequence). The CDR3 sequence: CASSLVPGTGPEAFF. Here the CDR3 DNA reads TGTGCCAGCAGCTTAGTGCCAGGGACAGGCCCCGAAGCTTTCTTT.